This T cell receptor (beta chain) was obtained from a study of cytomegalovirus exposure and HLA in healthy donors (TCRdb year 2017). For the wider study: In an earlier analysis of several hundred of the donors, 250 to 350 Gb of sequence data and some 120 million unique TCR beta sequences from about 190 million T cells were reported. Roughly 320 gigabases of sequencing data and about 92 million unique TCR sequences made up an early release that covered over 550 HLA-typed donors. The genetic ancestry cluster associated with self-reported Caucasian donors included around 76% of the 350 to 500 genotyped donors. The study aimed to test whether cataloging public T cell receptors could reveal signatures of past pathogen exposure. The study used immunosequencing to profile the T cell repertoires of 666 subjects and linked those repertoires to cytomegalovirus serostatus. Besides the first cohort of roughly 660 subjects, a separate validation cohort made up of roughly 120 different subjects was used. The study combined high-throughput TCR immunosequencing, statistical association of individual TCRs with disease status, and machine learning to predict cytomegalovirus infection status. To study patterns of TCR occurrence, a later analysis re-analyzed previously published TCR beta repertoires from 650 to 750 donors and added high-resolution HLA genotyping. Rather than drawing on any new phenotypic data, the later analysis identified candidate immune exposures from TCR beta sequences and the way those sequences occurred across donors. An earlier analysis of several hundred of the donors used high-throughput TCR beta sequencing to judge whether each TCR beta V gene segment behaved as functional or pseudogenic. Alongside the repertoire data, information on donor age, sex, ethnicity and CMV serostatus was compiled. Genome-wide SNP genotypes for about 60% of the 666 donors were used in a later genetic analysis, which treated that subset as a discovery cohort. Every discovery cohort repertoire had been produced on one sequencing platform. HLA typing included class I and class II loci at four-digit resolution. The number of donors typed differed by locus, with about 629-630 for A, B, C, DRB1 and DQB1, more than 500 for DQA1, approximately 580 for DPA1, and some 470 for DPB1. Roughly five DR-DQ haplotypes were handled as single units for association and clustering because linkage in the cohort was strong. Among several hundred genotyped donors of the cohort, an average of around 250,000 unique TCR beta nucleotide sequences was sequenced per donor, of which roughly 17% were non-productive. On the study overall, not on this receptor specifically: Some IMGT-functional V segments, including TRBV6-2 and TRBV6-3, could not be distinguished by the 87-base-pair reads and were therefore excluded. In both the original and validation cohorts, the classifier was reported to diagnose cytomegalovirus status with high specificity and sensitivity. The cohort was sequenced for TCR beta chains only, and without alpha or paired-chain data the features that could be detected were limited. The authors suggested that the approach could potentially be extended to other disease states and immunological phenotypes. Correlated functional status among segregating V segments might be attributable to linkage disequilibrium, but an unknown experimental factor could not be ruled out. Because counts were too low, fewer than 20 rarely observed V segments, including chromosome 9 orphons, were excluded from the earlier analysis of around 590 of the donors. A later analysis reported that several top co-occurrence clusters appeared linked to parvovirus B19, influenza, CMV and Epstein-Barr virus. The study gave a list of about 150 TCR beta chains associated with cytomegalovirus. In a later analysis, the rate of TCR association differed among HLA loci, with DRB1 alleles having the most associated TCRs and HLA-C alleles having the fewest. A later genetic analysis reported fewer N-insertions in productive TCRs among donors in an Asian-associated ancestry cluster than the roughly 700-donor mean. When HLA alleles, especially DR and DQ, strongly co-occurred, attributing TCR associations to individual alleles was difficult. Sequencing depth was assumed to be roughly uniform across donors in the presence/absence analyses, though that assumption may not hold. In vitro tests confirmed that a few of the cytomegalovirus-associated TCR beta chains recognize cytomegalovirus antigens. For the cohort, immune exposure information was limited to CMV serostatus. According to a later analysis, most CMV-associated TCR beta chains appeared to be HLA-restricted, and the HLA associations seemed to be driven largely by CMV exposure. A cluster of highly shared sequence variants was judged likely to be a technical artifact of the sequencing pipeline. Because HLA typing was missing for some donors at each locus, association tests included only the typed subset. In an earlier analysis of approximately 590 of the donors, most TCR beta V segments appeared in productive rearrangements about 87% or about 30% of the time, broadly matching IMGT annotations. In a later analysis, HLA-associated TCR beta chains showed more clonal expansion and lower generation probabilities than non-associated chains that were equally common. While some public TCRs were present in many individuals, most TCR sequences turned up only very rarely across donors. Specific HLA alleles were associated with 15,000 to 20,000 TCR beta sequences at a false discovery rate of 0.05 in a later analysis. A further reported finding was that TCR beta sequences accurately predicted the HLA-A and HLA-B alleles for most subjects in the first cohort. An association between a missense DCLRE1C variant and V-gene and J-gene trimming of TCR beta chains was found in a later genetic analysis and replicated in an independent cohort.

The cohort was made up of approximately 700 healthy bone marrow donors. All cohort members were sampled while nominally healthy, although unrecorded immune exposures were likely present. The donor tested CMV seronegative, placing the donor among the approximately 400 seronegative members of the cohort. A peripheral blood sample was collected from each donor, and TCR beta sequencing was performed on peripheral blood mononuclear cells. Genomic DNA was extracted from the blood cell samples with the Qiagen DNeasy Blood Extraction Kit. The CDR3 spans 14 residues, from the cysteine through the phenylalanine. Just the 42-base CDR3 DNA is kept, in frame starting at base 1. The germline V gene provides CDR1 KGHSH and CDR2 LQKENI. From V the trimming removes 1 base and from J it removes 2 bases, while the gene matches leave 1 base of the junction unaccounted for. Receptor libraries were prepared by the immunoSEQ multiplex PCR assay. For the multiplex PCR, a mixture combining 60 forward primers for TCR Vbeta segments and 13 reverse primers for TCR Jbeta segments was used. Amplification of the CDR3 region of rearranged TCR beta genes was performed with a multiplex PCR assay on genomic DNA. The amplified TCR beta libraries were sequenced on the Illumina HiSeq System as 87-base-pair reads. Processing in the source paper ran as follows. Across the 670 or so repertoires, a later analysis counted 80 million or so unique TCR beta chains, around 11 million of which were shared by at least two donors. Raw reads were error-corrected and collapsed into unique sequences by a nearest-neighbor algorithm in which closely related sequences were merged to remove PCR and sequencing errors. Alignment of CDR3 sequences to IMGT reference sequences was used to assign V, D and J gene segments. For a sequence to be retained, at least a six-nucleotide match to both a V gene segment and a J gene segment was required. A rearrangement was called productive if the CDR3 had no stop codons and remained in frame with V and J, and every other rearrangement was called non-productive. Following IMGT convention, CDR3 was defined as the stretch from the second conserved V-encoded cysteine to the conserved J-encoded phenylalanine. The earlier analysis of some 580 of the donors excluded any sequence lacking an unambiguous match to a single V gene segment. An earlier analysis of several hundred of the donors classified V segments as functional when productive rearrangements were above 56.7% and as segregating when the standard deviation between donors was above 5%. To diagnose cytomegalovirus status from the catalog of TCR beta chain sequences, a statistical classification framework was built. A later analysis assigned V and J genes by comparing TCR nucleotide sequences with IMGT/GENE-DB human TR gene sequences. Using the TCRdist pipeline, a later analysis assigned CDR3 sequences along with most-parsimonious VDJ recombination scenarios. In a later analysis, every TCR beta chain was defined by the combination of its CDR3 amino acid sequence and its V-gene family, and reads without a unique V-gene family were dropped. A later analysis removed 592 highly shared, low-generation-probability nucleotide sequences to deal with suspected cross-contamination and a sequencing artifact. A later analysis calculated a clonal expansion index for each public chain from normalized within-repertoire ranks of inferred template counts. In a later analysis, generation probabilities were computed using a VDJ recombination model fitted to out-of-frame rearrangements, and the results were checked against IGoR. A later analysis scored TCR-TCR, TCR-HLA and TCR-CMV co-occurrence with hypergeometric tests, applying a repertoire-size bias correction to TCR pairs. A later analysis estimated false discovery rates by permuting HLA or CMV assignments 20 times. In a later analysis, co-occurring TCRs were grouped using DBSCAN, with TCRdist sequence similarity added in when clustering inside HLA-allele-positive subsets. Repertoires with fewer than 30,000 or more than 120,000 public chains, plus five repertoires with anomalous nucleotide sharing, were excluded from co-occurrence clustering. TCRdb stores this immuneACCESS table with in-frame sequences only. Part of the clones is absent; in the studies checked, under half of the shortfall reflects unresolved V genes, and no reason is known for the rest. V and J calls and clone size are as listed in that table; D and trimming were resolved from the DNA. The record for this sample contains about 140,000 clones. The biggest ten clones account for about 2.5% of the sample.

For this clone: This receptor's antigen is unknown.

Sample: PBMCs. The sequence was collected from a man aged 35 to 55 in good health and CMV-seronegative. Recombination connected TRBV18 to TRBJ2-5, and TRBD2 matches 7 of the central bases. The CDR3: CASSPRGGQETQYF. Read as DNA, the sequence is TGTGCCAGCTCACCACGGGGGGGGCAAGAGACCCAGTACTTC.